The TCR beta chain under discussion was sequenced for a study of T cells in localized non-small cell lung cancer. Notes on the study in general: Tumor trailed uninvolved adjacent lung in T cell clonality, which peaked there. Longer overall survival associated with higher blood T cell density; shorter survival with higher adjacent-lung clonality. Since sequencing was restricted to only one region of the tumor, intratumor heterogeneity remains a possibility. Median detection of top 100 tumor clones in adjacent lung was about 60 clones.

In the case of this clone: Its antigen is unknown.

V was clipped by 0 bases and J by 6 bases; unmatched bases: 8. The CDR3 has 15 amino acids. Germline CDR1 is SGHDT and CDR2 is YYEEEE. TCRdb's copy holds only in-frame clones and misses some; the assay was immunoSEQ multiplex PCR. The sample lists about 24,000 clones; 92% were seen once. The chain combines TRBV5-6 with TRBJ1-2; 7 nucleotides line up with TRBD1. The sequencing here drew on peripheral blood, taken before any cancer treatment. This sequence originates from a man between 40 and 70 years old with stage III squamous cell lung carcinoma. The CDR3, as DNA: TGTGCCAGCAGCTTGGAAGCAGGGGGAATCAATGGCTACACCTTC. This gives the protein CASSLEAGGINGYTF.